The 10 T cell receptor beta chains given below trace back to one sample, sequenced in a study of identical twins. MiXCR, run by TCRdb on the 5' RACE reads, gives a single entry per CDR3 protein. The sample yields about 340,000 distinct CDR3 sequences, 9% to 15% seen once. These data are also associated with another study on yellow fever vaccine responses in identical twins.

The sample comprised CD8+ T cells sorted from blood. The receptors derive from a young woman in good health.

This clonotype occurred many times. In DNA, the CDR3 is TGCAGTGCTAGGGGACAATACCAAGAGACCCAGTACTTC. Its translation: CSARGQYQETQYF. This sequence joins TRBV20-1 and TRBJ2-5, with TRBD1 as a possible D gene (6 bases). Germline V gene lookup returns CDR1 DFQATT and CDR2 SNEGSKA (reference sequence). The CDR3 length is 13 residues. V lost 3 bases, J lost 0 bases, and 8 bases lay in between.

This clonotype was counted a few times. The chain employs TRBV20-1 and TRBJ2-7, with TRBD2 as a possible D gene (5 bases). Germline assignment: CDR1 DFQATT and CDR2 SNEGSKA (reference sequence). The ends were cut back, 1 base at V and 0 bases at J, with 13 bases in the middle. The CDR3 is made up of 15 amino acids. CDR3 loop: CSARAERRTSYEQYF. CDR3 DNA sequence: TGCAGTGCTAGAGCGGAGCGGAGAACCTCCTACGAGCAGTACTTC.

The gene calls are TRBV27 and TRBJ2-1, with 11 positions matching TRBD2. CDR3 length equals 15 residues. Germline CDR1 is MNHEY and CDR2 is SMNVEV (reference sequence). The J segment lost 5 bases and the V segment lost 1 base, leaving 1 base of the junction unmatched. This CDR3 is CASSLWGLADNEQFF. As DNA, the CDR3 is TGTGCCAGCAGTTTATGGGGACTAGCGGACAATGAGCAGTTCTTC.

The chain joins TRBV11-1 to TRBJ1-2, with D unclear. This CDR3 contains 19 residues. V was clipped by 2 bases and J by 1 base, with 23 bases between them. Germline V gene lookup returns CDR1 SGHAT and CDR2 FQDESV (reference sequence). The CDR3 here is CASSLPRDDFERGNYGYTF. The CDR3 nucleotides read TGTGCCAGCAGCTTACCCCGTGACGACTTTGAGCGGGGTAACTATGGCTACACCTTC.

The chain uses TRBV27 and TRBJ2-1, with 7 positions matching TRBD2. J gave up 0 bases and V 5 bases, and 4 bases lay outside the gene matches. CDR3 length equals 15 residues. Germline values: CDR1 MNHEY, CDR2 SMNVEV (reference sequence). The CDR3 region has the DNA TGTGCCAGCAGTCGGCGGGGGTACTCCTACAATGAGCAGTTCTTC. Its protein product is CASSRRGYSYNEQFF.

This clonotype has a handful of counts. The rearrangement joins TRBV27 to TRBJ2-7, with D possibly TRBD2 on 6 matching bases. CDR1 MNHEY and CDR2 SMNVEV come from the germline V gene (reference sequence). The CDR3 extends over 12 amino acids. Trimming took 8 bases from V and 2 from J, leaving 10 bases between them. The chain's CDR3 is CASGDWAYEQYF. CDR3 coding DNA: TGTGCCAGCGGGGACTGGGCCTACGAGCAGTACTTC.

This clonotype was counted a few times. This chain joins TRBV5-1 and TRBJ1-5; a weak D match, TRBD1 (5 bases). Germline assignment: CDR1 SGHRS and CDR2 YFSETQ. There are 14 residues in the CDR3. With 0 bases removed from V and 6 bases from J, the gap between germline ends came to 10 bases. The CDR3 nucleotides are TGCGCCAGCAGCTTGGGGGGGACTGGTCAGCCCCAGCATTTT. This codes for CASSLGGTGQPQHF.

The CDR3 here is CSASRGNQPQHF. CDR3 bases: TGCAGTGCTAGCAGGGGCAATCAGCCCCAGCATTTT. The J gene is TRBJ1-5, the V gene TRBV20-1; perhaps TRBD1 as D (5 bases). The V and J ends lost 3 bases and 2 bases respectively, with 5 bases between them. This CDR3 contains 12 residues. CDR1 is DFQATT and CDR2 is SNEGSKA in the germline V gene (reference sequence).

This chain connects TRBV9 to TRBJ2-1; 8 bases are a match to TRBD1. The V gene end was trimmed by 3 bases and the J gene end by 3 bases; junction bases not matched to a gene: 5. Looked up from germline, CDR1 is SGDLS and CDR2 is YYNGEE. The CDR3 contains 15 residues. CDR3 sequence: CASSGAGGLYNEQFF. CDR3 nucleotides: TGTGCCAGCAGCGGAGCAGGGGGCCTCTACAATGAGCAGTTCTTC.

This clonotype has only a few counts. The chain employs TRBV7-6 and TRBJ1-2; no definite D call. This CDR3 is 15 amino acids long. Germline CDR1 and CDR2: SGHVS and FNYEAQ. V dropped 5 bases and J dropped 4 bases, with 17 bases sitting between them. The CDR3: CASSPRTDASYGYTF. The CDR3 bases are TGTGCCAGCAGCCCAAGGACGGACGCAAGCTATGGCTACACCTTC.